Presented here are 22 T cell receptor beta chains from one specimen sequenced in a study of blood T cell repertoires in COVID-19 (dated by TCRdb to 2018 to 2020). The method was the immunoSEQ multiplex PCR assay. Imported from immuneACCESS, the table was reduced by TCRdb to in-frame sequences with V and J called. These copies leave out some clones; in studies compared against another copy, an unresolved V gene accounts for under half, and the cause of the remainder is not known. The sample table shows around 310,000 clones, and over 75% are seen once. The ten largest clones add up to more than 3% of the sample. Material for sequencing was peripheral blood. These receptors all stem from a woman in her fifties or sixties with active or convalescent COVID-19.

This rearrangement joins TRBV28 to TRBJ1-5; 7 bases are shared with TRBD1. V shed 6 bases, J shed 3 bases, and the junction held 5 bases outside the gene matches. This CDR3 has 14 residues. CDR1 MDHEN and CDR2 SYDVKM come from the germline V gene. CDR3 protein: CASSHGTVNQPQHF. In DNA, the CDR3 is TGTGCCAGCAGCCATGGGACAGTCAATCAGCCCCAGCATTTT.

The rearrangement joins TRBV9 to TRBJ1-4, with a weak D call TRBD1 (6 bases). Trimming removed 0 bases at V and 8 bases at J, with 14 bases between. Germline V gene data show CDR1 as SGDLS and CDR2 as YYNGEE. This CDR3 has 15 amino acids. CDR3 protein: CASSVAGGLVEKLFF. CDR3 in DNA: TGTGCCAGCAGCGTAGCCGGGGGGCTGGTAGAAAAACTGTTTTTT.

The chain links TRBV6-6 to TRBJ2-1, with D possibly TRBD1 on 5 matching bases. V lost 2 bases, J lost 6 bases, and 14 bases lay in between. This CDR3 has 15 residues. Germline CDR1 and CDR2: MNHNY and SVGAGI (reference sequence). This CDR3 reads CASSYGQGPSNEQFF. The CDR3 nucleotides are TGTGCCAGCAGTTACGGGCAGGGTCCATCCAATGAGCAGTTCTTC.

The CDR3 loop is CASSQVPGELFF. The CDR3 DNA sequence: TGTGCCAGCAGCCAGGTCCCCGGGGAGCTGTTTTTT. The gene calls are TRBV11-3 and TRBJ2-2; D gene unclear. Trimming cost V 5 bases and J 6 bases, with 7 bases left between them. The CDR3 spans 12 residues. CDR1 and CDR2 (germline): SGHNT, YENEEA. The variable domain in full, with the rest retrieved from reference TRBV11-3 and TRBJ2-2, is EAGVVQSPRYKIIEKKQPVAFWCNPISGHNTLYWYLQNLGQGPELLIRYENEEAVDDSQLPKDRFSAERLKGVDSTLKIQPAELGDSAVYLCASSQVPGELFFGEGSRLTVL.

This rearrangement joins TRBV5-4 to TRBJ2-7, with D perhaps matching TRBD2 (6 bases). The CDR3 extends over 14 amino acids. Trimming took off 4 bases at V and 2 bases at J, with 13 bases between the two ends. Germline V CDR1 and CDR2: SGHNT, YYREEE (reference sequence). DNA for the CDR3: TGTGCCAGCAGCCCTTTTTGGGGGGCCTACGAGCAGTACTTC. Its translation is CASSPFWGAYEQYF. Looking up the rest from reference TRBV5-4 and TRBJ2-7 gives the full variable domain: ETGVTQSPTHLIKTRGQQVTLRCSSQSGHNTVSWYQQALGQGPQFIFQYYREEENGRGNFPPRFSGLQFPNYSSELNVNALELDDSALYLCASSPFWGAYEQYFGPGTRLTVT.

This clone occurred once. This CDR3 is CASSPYWPGQGSGPETQYF. As DNA, the CDR3 is TGTGCCAGCAGTCCTTATTGGCCGGGACAGGGAAGCGGTCCGGAGACCCAGTACTTC. The chain links TRBV28 to TRBJ2-5; 9 positions match TRBD1. CDR1 MDHEN and CDR2 SYDVKM come from the germline V gene. Trimming at V came to 5 bases and at J to 5 bases, leaving 21 bases not matched to a gene. The CDR3 totals 19 residues.

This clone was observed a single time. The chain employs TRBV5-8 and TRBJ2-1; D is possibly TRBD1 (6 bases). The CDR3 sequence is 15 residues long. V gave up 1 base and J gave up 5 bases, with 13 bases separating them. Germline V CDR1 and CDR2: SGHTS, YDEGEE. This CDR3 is CASSLQGRVDNEQFF. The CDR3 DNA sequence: TGTGCCAGCAGCTTGCAGGGGCGAGTAGACAATGAGCAGTTCTTC.

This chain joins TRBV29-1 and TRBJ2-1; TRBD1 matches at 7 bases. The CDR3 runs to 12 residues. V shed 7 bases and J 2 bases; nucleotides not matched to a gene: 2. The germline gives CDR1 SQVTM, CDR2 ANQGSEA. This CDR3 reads CSGGGTYNEQFF. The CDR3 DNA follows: TGCAGCGGAGGGGGCACCTACAATGAGCAGTTCTTC.

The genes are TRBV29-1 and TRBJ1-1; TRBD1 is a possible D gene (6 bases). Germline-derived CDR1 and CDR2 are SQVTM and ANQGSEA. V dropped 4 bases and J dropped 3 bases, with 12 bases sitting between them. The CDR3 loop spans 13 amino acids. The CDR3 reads CSVVPTGHTEAFF. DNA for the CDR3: TGCAGCGTTGTGCCCACAGGGCACACTGAAGCTTTCTTT.

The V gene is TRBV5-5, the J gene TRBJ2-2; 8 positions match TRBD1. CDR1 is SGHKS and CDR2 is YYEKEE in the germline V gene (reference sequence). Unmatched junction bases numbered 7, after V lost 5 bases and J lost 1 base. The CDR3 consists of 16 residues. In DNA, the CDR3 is TGTGCCAGCAGGGGGGGACAGGCGATGAACACCGGGGAGCTGTTTTTT. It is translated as CASRGGQAMNTGELFF.

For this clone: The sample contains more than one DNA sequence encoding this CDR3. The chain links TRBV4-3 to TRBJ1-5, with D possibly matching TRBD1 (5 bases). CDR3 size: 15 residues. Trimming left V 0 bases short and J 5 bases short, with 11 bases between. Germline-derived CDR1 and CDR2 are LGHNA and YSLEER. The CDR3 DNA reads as TGCGCCAGCAGCCAAGATCGGCGGGGGGATCAGCCCCAGCATTTT. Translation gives CASSQDRRGDQPQHF.

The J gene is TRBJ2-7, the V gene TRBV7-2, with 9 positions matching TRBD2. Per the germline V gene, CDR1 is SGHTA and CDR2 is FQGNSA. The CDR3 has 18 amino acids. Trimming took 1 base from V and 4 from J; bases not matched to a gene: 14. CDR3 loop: CASSLGVGGTSSFYEQYF. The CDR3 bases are TGTGCCAGCAGCTTAGGCGTCGGCGGGACTAGCTCCTTTTACGAGCAGTACTTC.

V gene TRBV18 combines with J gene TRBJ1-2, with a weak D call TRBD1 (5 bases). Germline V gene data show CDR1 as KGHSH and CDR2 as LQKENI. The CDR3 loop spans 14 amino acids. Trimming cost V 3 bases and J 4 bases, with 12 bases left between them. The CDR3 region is CASSPSREVYGYTF. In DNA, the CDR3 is TGTGCCAGCTCACCCTCCAGGGAGGTCTATGGCTACACCTTC.

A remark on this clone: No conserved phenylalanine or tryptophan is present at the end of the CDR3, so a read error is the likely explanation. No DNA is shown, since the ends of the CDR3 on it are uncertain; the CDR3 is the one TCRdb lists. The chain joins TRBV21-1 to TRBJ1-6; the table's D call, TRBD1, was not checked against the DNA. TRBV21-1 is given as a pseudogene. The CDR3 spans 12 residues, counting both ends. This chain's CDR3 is CASSNRGTGRGL.

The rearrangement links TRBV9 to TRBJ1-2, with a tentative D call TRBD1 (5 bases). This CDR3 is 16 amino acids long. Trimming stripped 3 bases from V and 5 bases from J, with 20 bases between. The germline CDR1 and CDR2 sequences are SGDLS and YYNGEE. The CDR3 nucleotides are TGTGCCAGCAGCGCCCGAGGGGATGGAGGGGAGTATGGCTACACCTTC. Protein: CASSARGDGGEYGYTF.

The CDR3 here is CASSLQGGQEKLFF. CDR3 coding DNA: TGTGCCAGTAGCCTACAGGGAGGGCAAGAAAAACTGTTTTTT. The chain has TRBV19 and TRBJ1-4; D is possibly TRBD1 (6 bases). CDR3 length equals 14 residues. The germline gives CDR1 LNHDA, CDR2 SQIVND (reference sequence). V lost 6 bases, J lost 8 bases, and 16 bases lay in between.

The CDR3 sequence: CARSRGGAYGYTF. The CDR3 DNA reads as TGTGCCCGATCCCGGGGGGGGGCCTATGGCTACACCTTC. This sequence joins TRBV2 and TRBJ1-2, with D possibly matching TRBD1 (6 bases). The CDR3 loop spans 13 amino acids. In germline, CDR1 is SNHLY, CDR2 FYNNEI. V dropped 11 bases and J dropped 4 bases, with 17 bases sitting between them.

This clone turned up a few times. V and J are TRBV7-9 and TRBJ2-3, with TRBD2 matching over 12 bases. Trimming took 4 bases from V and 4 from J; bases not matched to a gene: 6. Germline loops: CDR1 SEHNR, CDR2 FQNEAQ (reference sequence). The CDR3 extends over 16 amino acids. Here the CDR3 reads CASSSRLAGVADTQYF. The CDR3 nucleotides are TGTGCCAGCAGCTCCAGACTAGCGGGAGTGGCAGATACGCAGTATTTT.

The DNA for the CDR3 is TGTGCCAGCAGCTTGGAAACGGGAGGGCCTAGGAATGAGCAGTTCTTC. Translation: CASSLETGGPRNEQFF. This rearrangement joins TRBV5-4 to TRBJ2-1; the match to TRBD2 covers 8 bases. J lost 7 bases, V lost 0 bases, and 9 bases had no gene match. CDR1 is SGHNT, CDR2 YYREEE, per germline (reference sequence). CDR3 size: 16 residues.

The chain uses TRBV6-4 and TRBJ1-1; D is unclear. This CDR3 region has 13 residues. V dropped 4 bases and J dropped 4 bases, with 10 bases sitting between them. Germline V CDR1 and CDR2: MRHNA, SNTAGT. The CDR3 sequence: CASSVNPGTEAFF. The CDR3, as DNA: TGTGCCAGCAGTGTCAACCCGGGCACTGAAGCTTTCTTT.

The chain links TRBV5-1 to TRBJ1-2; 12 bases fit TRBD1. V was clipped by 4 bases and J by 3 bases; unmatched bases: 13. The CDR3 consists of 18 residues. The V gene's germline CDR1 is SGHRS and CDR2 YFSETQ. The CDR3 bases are TGCGCCAGCAGCAGAGACGGGACAGGGGGCGAGCGGGACTATGGCTACACCTTC. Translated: CASSRDGTGGERDYGYTF.

The CDR3 loop reads CASSLDRVTNYGYTF. DNA for the CDR3: TGTGCCAGCAGCTTAGATCGGGTCACTAACTATGGCTACACCTTC. The V call is TRBV11-2, the J call TRBJ1-2; no clear D. Deletions cut 0 bases from V and 0 bases from J, with 8 bases between. This CDR3 is 15 amino acids long. The germline gives CDR1 SGHAT, CDR2 FQNNGV.